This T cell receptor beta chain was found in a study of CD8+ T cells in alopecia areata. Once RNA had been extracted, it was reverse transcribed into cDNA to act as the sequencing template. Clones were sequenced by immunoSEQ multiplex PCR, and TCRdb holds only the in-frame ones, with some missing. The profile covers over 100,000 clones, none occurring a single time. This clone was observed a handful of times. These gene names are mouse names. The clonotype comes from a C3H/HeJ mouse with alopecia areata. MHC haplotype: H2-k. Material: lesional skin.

CDR3 in amino acids: CATQGNQDTQYF. The sequenced part of the CDR3 DNA is TGTGCCACTCAGGGTAACCAAGAC. The chain uses TRBV13-3 and TRBJ2-5; TRBD1 might be the D (5 bases). The CDR3 end falls 4 residues outside the read, so it is completed with the germline J gene. There are 12 residues in the CDR3. Germline V gene data show CDR1 as NNHDY and CDR2 as SYVADS. Trimming shortened V by 9 bases and J by 0 bases, and 8 bases separated the two germline ends. Using reference TRBV13-3 and TRBJ2-5 for the parts outside the CDR3, the full variable domain is EAAVTQSPRSKVAVTGGKVTLSCHQTNNHDYMYWYRQDTGHGLRLIHYSYVADSTEKGDIPDGYKASRPSQENFSLILELASLSQTAVYFCATQGNQDTQYFGPGTRLLVL.